This TCR beta chain appears in the sequencing data of a study of blood T cells in healthy people across ages. The CDR3 is made up of 13 amino acids. From germline, CDR1 is LNHNV and CDR2 YYDKDF (reference sequence). Trimming took off 5 bases at V and 6 bases at J, with 14 bases between the two ends. The use of a sample-barcoded 5' primer and a J-beta primer mix characterized a second PCR of about 6 to 12 cycles. MiXCR, applied by TCRdb to the 5' RACE reads, yields one record per CDR3 protein. Among more than 650,000 distinct CDR3 sequences listed, 50% to 65% were seen once. Specimen: blood. The TCR comes from an elderly man in good health. The chain couples TRBV15 to TRBJ2-7; a weak D match, TRBD2 (6 bases). The CDR3 DNA sequence: TGTGCCACCAGCCGTACGTTGGAGGGCGAGCAGTACTTC. Translating it yields CATSRTLEGEQYF.